This TCR beta chain is drawn from a study of shared clonotypes between healthy human individuals. Overall study findings and caveats: Generally, naive subsets came out with larger estimated richness than memory subsets.

Details on this clone: What it binds is not known.

Sequencing used immunoSEQ multiplex PCR; TCRdb keeps in-frame clones, though not all of them. The table shows around 2,000,000 clones, with roughly 94% occurring only once. Naive CD8 cells were CD45RO-negative, positively selected for CCR7, excluding terminally differentiated effector memory CD45RA+ cells. Germline V gene lookup returns CDR1 SEHNR and CDR2 FQNEAQ (reference sequence). V lost 5 bases to trimming and J lost 0 bases; unmatched junction nucleotides: 8. The CDR3 sequence is 16 residues long. Sequencing was performed on naive CD8+ T cells sorted from blood. V usage is TRBV7-9 and J usage is TRBJ2-5, with TRBD2 identical over 8 bases. This clonotype was sampled from a man younger than 30 in good health. For the CDR3, the DNA is TGTGCCAGCAGCATCGAGCGGGGGTTTTACCAAGAGACCCAGTACTTC. Translating gives CASSIERGFYQETQYF.